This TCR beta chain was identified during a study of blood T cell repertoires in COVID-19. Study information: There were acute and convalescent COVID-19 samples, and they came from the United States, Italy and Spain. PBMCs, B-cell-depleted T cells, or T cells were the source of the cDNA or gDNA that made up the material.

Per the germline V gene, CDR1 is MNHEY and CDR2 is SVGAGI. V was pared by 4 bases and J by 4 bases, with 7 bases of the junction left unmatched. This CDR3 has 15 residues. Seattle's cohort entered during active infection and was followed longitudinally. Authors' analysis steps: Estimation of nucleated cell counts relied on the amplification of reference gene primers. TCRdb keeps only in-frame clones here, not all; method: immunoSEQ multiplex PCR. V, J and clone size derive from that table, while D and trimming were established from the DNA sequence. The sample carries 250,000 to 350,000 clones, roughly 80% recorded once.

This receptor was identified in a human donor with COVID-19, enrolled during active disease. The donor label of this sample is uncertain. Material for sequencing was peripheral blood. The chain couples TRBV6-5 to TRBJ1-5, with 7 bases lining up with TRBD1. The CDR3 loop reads CASSSLGTVNQPQHF. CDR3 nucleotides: TGTGCCAGCAGTTCCCTCGGGACAGTAAATCAGCCCCAGCATTTT.